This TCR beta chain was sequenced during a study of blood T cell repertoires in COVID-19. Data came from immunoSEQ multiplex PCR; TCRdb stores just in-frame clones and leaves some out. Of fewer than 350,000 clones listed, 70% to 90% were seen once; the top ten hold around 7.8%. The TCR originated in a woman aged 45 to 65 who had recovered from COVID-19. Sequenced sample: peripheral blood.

The CDR3 reads CASSLLSGGTQYF. As DNA, the CDR3 is TGTGCCAGCAGTTTATTGAGCGGGGGGACGCAGTATTTT. The rearrangement joins TRBV28 to TRBJ2-3; 9 bases are a match to TRBD2. The germline CDR1 and CDR2 sequences are MDHEN and SYDVKM. After removal of 1 base from V and 9 bases from J, the junction contained 2 bases not matched to a gene. The CDR3 totals 13 residues. Full variable domain (missing parts from reference TRBV28 and TRBJ2-3): DVKVTQSSRYLVKRTGEKVFLECVQDMDHENMFWYRQDPGLGLRLIYFSYDVKMKEKGDIPEGYSVSREKKERFSLILESASTNQTSMYLCASSLLSGGTQYFGPGTRLTVL.